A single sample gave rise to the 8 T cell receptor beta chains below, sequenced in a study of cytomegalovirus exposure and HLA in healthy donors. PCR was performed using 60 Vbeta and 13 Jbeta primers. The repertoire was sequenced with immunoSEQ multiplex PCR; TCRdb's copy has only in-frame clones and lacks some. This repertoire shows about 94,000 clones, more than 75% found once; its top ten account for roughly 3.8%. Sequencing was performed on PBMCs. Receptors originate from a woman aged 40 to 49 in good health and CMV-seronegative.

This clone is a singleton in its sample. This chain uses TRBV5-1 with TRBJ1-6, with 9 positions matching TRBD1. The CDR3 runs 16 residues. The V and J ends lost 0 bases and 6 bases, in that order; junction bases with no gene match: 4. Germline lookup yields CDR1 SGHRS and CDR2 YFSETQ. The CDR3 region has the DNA TGCGCCAGCAGCTTGGACGTGACAGGGGGTAATTCACCCCTCCACTTT. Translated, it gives CASSLDVTGGNSPLHF. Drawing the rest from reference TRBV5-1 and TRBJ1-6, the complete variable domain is KAGVTQTPRYLIKTRGQQVTLSCSPISGHRSVSWYQQTPGQGLQFLFEYFSETQRNKGNFPGRFSGRQFSNSRSEMNVSTLELGDSALYLCASSLDVTGGNSPLHFGNGTRLTVT.

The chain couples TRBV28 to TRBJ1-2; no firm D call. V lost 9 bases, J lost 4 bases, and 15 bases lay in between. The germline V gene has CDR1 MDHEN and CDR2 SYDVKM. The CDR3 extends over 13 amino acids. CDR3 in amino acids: CASNTRVGYGYTF. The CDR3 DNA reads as TGTGCCAGTAACACCCGGGTGGGCTATGGCTACACCTTC.

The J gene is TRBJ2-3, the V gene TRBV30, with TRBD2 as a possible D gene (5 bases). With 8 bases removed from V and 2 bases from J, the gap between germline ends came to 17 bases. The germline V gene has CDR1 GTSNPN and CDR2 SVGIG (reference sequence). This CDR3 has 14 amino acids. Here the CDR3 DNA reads TGTGCCACGGGTCCCGGGGAGTACACAGATACGCAGTATTTT. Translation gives CATGPGEYTDTQYF.

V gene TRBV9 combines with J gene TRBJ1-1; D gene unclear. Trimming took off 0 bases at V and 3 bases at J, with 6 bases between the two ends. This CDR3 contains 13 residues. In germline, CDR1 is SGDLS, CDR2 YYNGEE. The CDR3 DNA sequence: TGTGCCAGCAGCGTAGTTGGAGACACTGAAGCTTTCTTT. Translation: CASSVVGDTEAFF.

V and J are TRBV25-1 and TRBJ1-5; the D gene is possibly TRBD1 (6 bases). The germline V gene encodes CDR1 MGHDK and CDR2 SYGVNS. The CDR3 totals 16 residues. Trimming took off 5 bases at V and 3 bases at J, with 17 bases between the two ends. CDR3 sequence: CASSPARGGDNQPQHF. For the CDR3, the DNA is TGTGCCAGCAGTCCGGCGAGGGGGGGAGACAATCAGCCCCAGCATTTT.

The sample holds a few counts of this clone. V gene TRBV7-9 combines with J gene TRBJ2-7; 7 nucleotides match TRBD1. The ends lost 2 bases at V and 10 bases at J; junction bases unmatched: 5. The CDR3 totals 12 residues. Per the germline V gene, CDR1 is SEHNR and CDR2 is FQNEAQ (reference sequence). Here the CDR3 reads CASSLLGTDQYF. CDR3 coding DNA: TGTGCCAGCAGCTTATTGGGGACAGACCAGTACTTC.

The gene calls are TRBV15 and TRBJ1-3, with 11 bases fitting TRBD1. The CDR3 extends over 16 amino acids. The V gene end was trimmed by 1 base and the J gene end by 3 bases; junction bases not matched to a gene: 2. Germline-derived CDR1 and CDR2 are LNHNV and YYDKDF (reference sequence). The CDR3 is CATSRVGTGGGNTIYF. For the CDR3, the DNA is TGTGCCACCAGCAGAGTAGGGACAGGGGGTGGAAACACCATATATTTT.

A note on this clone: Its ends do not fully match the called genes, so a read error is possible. This CDR3 reads CAISGAGSGYPF. CDR3 bases: TGTGCCATCAGTGGGGCAGGGTCCGGCTACCCCTTC. The chain uses TRBV10-3 and TRBJ1-2; the D gene is possibly TRBD1 (5 bases). The germline V gene has CDR1 ENHRY and CDR2 SYGVKD. The CDR3 contains 12 residues.